The clone carrying this T cell receptor beta chain was recorded only once. This record comes from a study of blood T cell repertoires in COVID-19. Study at large: Some COVID-19 samples were acute and others convalescent; all came from the United States, Italy and Spain. T cells, B-cell-depleted T cells, or PBMCs supplied cDNA or gDNA.

TCRdb keeps only in-frame clones here, not all; method: immunoSEQ multiplex PCR. The sample has about 110,000 clones, 70% to 90% seen once; the top ten hold around 4.8%. The CDR3 runs to 15 residues. Per the germline V gene, CDR1 is MNHEY and CDR2 is SVGAGI. V trimming: 6 bases; J trimming: 4 bases; junction bases outside the gene matches: 5. The sequence was obtained from a human donor in a cohort sampled during active COVID-19. This chain connects TRBV6-5 to TRBJ2-1, with TRBD1 matching 11 bases. Sample: peripheral blood. The CDR3 is CASSKGQGAYNEQFF. In DNA, the CDR3 is TGTGCCAGCAGCAAAGGACAGGGGGCGTACAATGAGCAGTTCTTC.